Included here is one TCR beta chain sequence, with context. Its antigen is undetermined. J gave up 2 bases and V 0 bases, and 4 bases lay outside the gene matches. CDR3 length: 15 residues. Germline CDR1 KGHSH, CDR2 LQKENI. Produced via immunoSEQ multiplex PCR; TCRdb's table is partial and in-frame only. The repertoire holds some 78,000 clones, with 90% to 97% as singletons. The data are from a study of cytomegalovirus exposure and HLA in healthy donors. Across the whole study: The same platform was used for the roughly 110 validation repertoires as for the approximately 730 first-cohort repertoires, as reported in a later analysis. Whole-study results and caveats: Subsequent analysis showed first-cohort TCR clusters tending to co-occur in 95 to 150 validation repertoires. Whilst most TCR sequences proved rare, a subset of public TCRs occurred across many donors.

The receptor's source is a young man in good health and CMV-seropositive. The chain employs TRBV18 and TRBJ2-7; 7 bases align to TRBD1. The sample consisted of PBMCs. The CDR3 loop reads CASSPPRDRAYEQYF. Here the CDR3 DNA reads TGTGCCAGCTCACCACCAAGGGACAGAGCCTACGAGCAGTACTTC.